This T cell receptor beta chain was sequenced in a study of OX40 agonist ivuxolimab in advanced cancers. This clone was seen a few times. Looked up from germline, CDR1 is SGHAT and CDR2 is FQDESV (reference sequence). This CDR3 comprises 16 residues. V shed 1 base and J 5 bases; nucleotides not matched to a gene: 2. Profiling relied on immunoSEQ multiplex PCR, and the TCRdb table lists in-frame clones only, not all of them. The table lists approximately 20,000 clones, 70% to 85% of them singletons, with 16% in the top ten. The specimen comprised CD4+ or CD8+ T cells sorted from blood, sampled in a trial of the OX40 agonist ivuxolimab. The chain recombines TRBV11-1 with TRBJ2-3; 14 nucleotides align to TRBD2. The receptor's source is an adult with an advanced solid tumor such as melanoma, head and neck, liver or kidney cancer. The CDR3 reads CASSLEGTSGGDTQYF. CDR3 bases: TGTGCCAGCAGCTTAGAGGGGACTAGCGGGGGAGATACGCAGTATTTT.